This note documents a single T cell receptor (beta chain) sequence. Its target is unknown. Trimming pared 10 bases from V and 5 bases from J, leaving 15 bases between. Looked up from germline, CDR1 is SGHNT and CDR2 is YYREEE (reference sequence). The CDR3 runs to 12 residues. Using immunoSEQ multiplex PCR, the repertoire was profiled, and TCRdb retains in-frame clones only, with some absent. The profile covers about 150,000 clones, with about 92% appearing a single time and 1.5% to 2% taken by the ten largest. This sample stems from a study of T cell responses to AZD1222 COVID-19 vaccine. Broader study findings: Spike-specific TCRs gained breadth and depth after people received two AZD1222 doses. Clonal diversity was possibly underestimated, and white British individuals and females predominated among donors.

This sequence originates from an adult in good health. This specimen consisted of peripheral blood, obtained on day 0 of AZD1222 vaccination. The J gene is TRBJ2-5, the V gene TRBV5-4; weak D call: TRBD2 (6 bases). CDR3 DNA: TGTGCCCCCCCTCGGCTAGCGGAGACCCAGTACTTC. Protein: CAPPRLAETQYF.